This entry lists 4 T cell receptor beta chains sequenced from one sample in a study of cytomegalovirus exposure and HLA in healthy donors. Profiled with immunoSEQ multiplex PCR; TCRdb holds only in-frame clones, not every one. The sample lists 100,000 to 120,000 clones, around 85% seen once, with more than 2.5% in the top ten. The source material was PBMCs. Every receptor here comes from a woman aged 18-30 years in good health and CMV-seronegative.

The CDR3 nucleotides are TGCGCCAGCAGCTTGGACTACCAGATGACCCAGTACTTC. Protein: CASSLDYQMTQYF. V usage is TRBV5-1 and J usage is TRBJ2-5; D unclear. The length of the CDR3 is 13 residues. Germline V gene lookup returns CDR1 SGHRS and CDR2 YFSETQ. The ends were cut back, 0 bases at V and 7 bases at J, with 10 bases in the middle. The variable domain in full, completed from reference TRBV5-1 and TRBJ2-5, reads KAGVTQTPRYLIKTRGQQVTLSCSPISGHRSVSWYQQTPGQGLQFLFEYFSETQRNKGNFPGRFSGRQFSNSRSEMNVSTLELGDSALYLCASSLDYQMTQYFGPGTRLLVL.

The chain joins TRBV7-2 to TRBJ2-3; TRBD2 matches 11 bases. This CDR3 is built from 17 residues. The trim removed 5 bases at V and 6 bases at J, leaving 13 bases unmatched. Germline lookup yields CDR1 SGHTA and CDR2 FQGNSA. CDR3 in amino acids: CASSPSFLAGGGDTQYF. CDR3 sequence (DNA): TGTGCCAGCAGCCCGTCTTTCCTAGCGGGGGGAGGTGATACGCAGTATTTT.

This rearrangement joins TRBV6-5 to TRBJ2-7, with TRBD1 as a possible D gene (6 bases). Germline V CDR1 and CDR2: MNHEY, SVGAGI. This CDR3 is built from 14 residues. The germline V and J ends were trimmed by 3 bases and 5 bases, with 14 bases remaining between them. The CDR3 here is CASSYRGDKNEQYF. CDR3 bases: TGTGCCAGCAGTTATAGAGGGGACAAGAACGAGCAGTACTTC.

The rearrangement uses TRBV5-4 and TRBJ1-6; no reliable D call. CDR1 is SGHNT and CDR2 is YYREEE in the germline V gene (reference sequence). V dropped 1 base and J dropped 7 bases, with 12 bases sitting between them. The CDR3 extends over 15 amino acids. CDR3 sequence (DNA): TGTGCCAGCAGCTTGTCCCCCATCGGGAATTCACCCCTCCACTTT. It encodes CASSLSPIGNSPLHF.